The rows below give T cell receptor beta chains drawn from one sample of a study of shared clonotypes between healthy human individuals. Method: immunoSEQ multiplex PCR; TCRdb's copy keeps in-frame clones and lacks some. The sample gives 2 million to 2.5 million clones, around 92% of which show up once; 0.3% to 0.4% is in the top ten. Sequencing input: naive CD4+ T cells from PBMCs. These receptors were taken from a man in his late teens or twenties in good health. Some clones in this sample may be carry-over from other donors' samples. Both conserved end residues are part of each CDR3.

v_gene,j_gene,CDR3aa
TRBV5-1,TRBJ1-1,CASSLAEGYTEAFF
TRBV6-1,TRBJ2-6,CASSRGRAGANVLTF
TRBV2,TRBJ2-2,CASREGLARNTGELFF
TRBV28,TRBJ1-2,CASSTGYGYTF
TRBV10-2,TRBJ1-1,CASSERGGREAFF
TRBV25-1,TRBJ1-4,CASSGQPNEKLFF
TRBV7-9,TRBJ2-2,CASSLGLAGVAGELFF
TRBV27,TRBJ2-4,CASSFVGRGPNIQYF
TRBV25-1,TRBJ1-2,CASSGDRGYGYTF
TRBV6-5,TRBJ1-2,CASSLIPGQGKGYTF
TRBV29-1,TRBJ2-5,CSVEDPGRFRETQYF
TRBV11-3,TRBJ2-1,CASSLVRENEQFF
TRBV5-4,TRBJ2-7,CASSSSISEQYF
TRBV23-1,TRBJ1-2,CASSQSPGDYGYTF
TRBV9,TRBJ1-1,CASSPTWGAFGEAFF
TRBV5-4,TRBJ2-1,CASSPGGGNNEQFF
TRBV5-1,TRBJ2-2,CASSLITQGRPGELFF